A single sample gave rise to the 4 T cell receptor beta chains below, sequenced in a study of response to subunit inactivated influenza vaccine. Each CDR3 protein gets one entry after TCRdb re-called the RT-PCR reads with MiXCR. The sample carries 710,000 or so distinct CDR3 sequences, approximately 14% recorded once. The sequences come from PBMCs from blood, collected 11 to 12 days after vaccination. The receptors stem from a man in his fifties or sixties who received an inactivated influenza vaccine.

This chain uses TRBV11-1 with TRBJ1-1, with a tentative D call TRBD1 (5 bases). The CDR3 sequence is 14 residues long. CDR1 is SGHAT, CDR2 FQDESV, per germline (reference sequence). V lost 7 bases and J lost 1, with 13 bases in between. The CDR3 loop reads CASNLRQRNTEAFF. In DNA, the CDR3 is TGTGCCAGCAACCTCCGACAGAGGAACACTGAAGCTTTCTTT.

A few counts support this clonotype. This chain joins TRBV5-6 and TRBJ2-1; 8 nucleotides agree with TRBD1. V lost 1 base, J lost 3 bases, and 3 bases stayed unmatched. This CDR3 has 15 amino acids. CDR1 and CDR2 from the germline V gene are SGHDT and YYEEEE. The CDR3 nucleotides read TGTGCCAGCAGCTTGACCGGGACAGGCTACAATGAGCAGTTCTTC. As protein: CASSLTGTGYNEQFF.

This clonotype has at least ten counts. The chain has TRBV20-1 and TRBJ1-2; D is unclear. The V gene's germline CDR1 is DFQATT and CDR2 SNEGSKA (reference sequence). CDR3 size: 9 residues. Deletions cut 3 bases from V and 7 bases from J, with 3 bases between. The CDR3 DNA follows: TGCAGTGCTAGGGGTGGCTACACCTTC. As protein: CSARGGYTF.

This chain connects TRBV6-2 or TRBV6-3 to TRBJ2-5; D gene unclear. Trimming left V 6 bases short and J 3 bases short, with 14 bases between. CDR1 and CDR2 from the germline V gene are MNHEY and SVGEGT. CDR3 size: 14 residues. The CDR3 DNA follows: TGTGCCAGCAGAACTAACCTGATAAAAGAGACCCAGTACTTC. Its translation is CASRTNLIKETQYF.